This is a list of T cell receptor beta chains from one sample in a study of CD8 T cells in Susac syndrome. TCRdb re-called the immunoSEQ multiplex PCR reads with MiXCR, one entry per CDR3 protein. This table has around 150,000 distinct CDR3 sequences, roughly 94% appearing once. Sequenced input: CD4+ T cells from PBMCs. Receptor source: a human donor with Susac syndrome. The CDR3 runs from the conserved cysteine through the conserved F or W. The D gene is left open where the match is weak. Some rows have no size entry. The others give once, few or many, or a class for an expanded clone.

CDR3 protein,CDR3 DNA,D gene,V gene,CDR3 length,J gene,clone size
CASSSTGVNTEAFF,TGTGCCAGCTCATCGACAGGGGTGAACACTGAAGCTTTCTTT,TRBD1,TRBV18,14,TRBJ1-1,-
CASSPGANGYTF,TGTGCCAGCAGCCCTGGGGCTAATGGCTACACCTTC,-,TRBV3-1,12,TRBJ1-2,-
CASSYRGPYGYTF,TGTGCCAGCAGCTACAGGGGCCCCTATGGCTACACCTTC,TRBD1,TRBV7-9,13,TRBJ1-2,-
CSVARQRSKEAFF,TGCAGCGTTGCCCGACAGAGAAGTAAAGAAGCTTTCTTT,-,TRBV29-1,13,TRBJ1-1,-
CASKGRVTGELFF,TGTGCCAGCAAGGGCAGGGTAACCGGGGAGCTGTTTTTT,-,TRBV2,13,TRBJ2-2,-
CASSLEQGIRSGELFF,TGTGCCAGCAGTTTAGAACAGGGGATCCGGAGCGGGGAGCTGTTTTTT,TRBD1,TRBV12-3/TRBV12-4,16,TRBJ2-2,-
CASSSQGTTNEKLFF,TGTGCCAGCAGCTCCCAAGGGACAACTAATGAAAAACTGTTTTTT,-,TRBV7-9,15,TRBJ1-4,-
CASSFSIPIGANQPQHF,TGTGCCAGCAGCTTTTCCATCCCCATAGGGGCCAATCAGCCCCAGCATTTT,-,TRBV11-3,17,TRBJ1-5,-
CASSLDGGKGNEQFF,TGTGCCAGCAGCTTAGATGGGGGGAAGGGGAATGAGCAGTTCTTC,-,TRBV7-8,15,TRBJ2-1,-
CASSSGSGSGETQYF,TGTGCCAGCAGCTCCGGCTCCGGGTCTGGGGAGACCCAGTACTTC,-,TRBV7-2,15,TRBJ2-5,-
CASSLERGGYTF,TGCGCCAGCAGCTTGGAAAGGGGTGGCTACACCTTC,-,TRBV5-1,12,TRBJ1-2,-
CSALTGGNTEAFF,TGCAGTGCCCTAACAGGGGGGAACACTGAAGCTTTCTTT,TRBD1,TRBV20-1,13,TRBJ1-1,-
CSARDRGEDSPLHF,TGCAGTGCTAGAGATCGGGGCGAAGATTCACCCCTCCACTTT,-,TRBV20-1,14,TRBJ1-6,-
CASTGDSTNQPQHF,TGTGCCAGCACTGGGGACAGCACCAATCAGCCCCAGCATTTT,TRBD1,TRBV12-3/TRBV12-4,14,TRBJ1-5,-
CASSDTGGEGTDTQYF,TGTGCCAGCAGTGATACTGGCGGGGAGGGGACAGATACGCAGTATTTT,TRBD2,TRBV2,16,TRBJ2-3,-
CASSFGQYNEKLFF,TGTGCCAGCAGCTTTGGGCAGTATAATGAAAAACTGTTTTTT,-,TRBV7-9,14,TRBJ1-4,-
CASSWGGQGIPAYGYTF,TGCGCCAGCAGCTGGGGAGGACAGGGTATTCCCGCCTATGGCTACACCTTC,TRBD1,TRBV5-1,17,TRBJ1-2,-
CASNRPGQGSPEAFF,TGTGCCAGCAACAGACCGGGACAGGGATCCCCTGAAGCTTTCTTT,TRBD1,TRBV2,15,TRBJ1-1,-
CASSQPGQRIQETQYF,TGCGCCAGCAGCCAGCCGGGACAAAGAATACAAGAGACCCAGTACTTC,-,TRBV4-1,16,TRBJ2-5,-
CSGILGYQETQYF,TGCAGTGGCATCTTGGGGTACCAAGAGACCCAGTACTTC,-,TRBV20-1,13,TRBJ2-5,-
CASSLLAGPYYEQYF,TGTGCCAGCAGCCTATTAGCGGGCCCATACTACGAGCAGTACTTC,TRBD2,TRBV28,15,TRBJ2-7,-
CSVRQGAHTEAFF,TGCAGCGTCCGACAGGGGGCCCACACTGAAGCTTTCTTT,TRBD1,TRBV29-1,13,TRBJ1-1,-
CASRHGGGNNSPLHF,TGTGCCAGCCGCCACGGGGGGGGAAATAATTCACCCCTCCACTTT,-,TRBV12-3/TRBV12-4,15,TRBJ1-6,-
CAWRATTGVFTDTQYF,TGTGCCTGGAGAGCCACGACAGGGGTTTTTACAGATACGCAGTATTTT,TRBD1,TRBV30,16,TRBJ2-3,-
CSVEGQGGVLKTQYF,TGCAGCGTTGAAGGCCAAGGGGGGGTCCTAAAGACCCAGTACTTC,-,TRBV29-1,15,TRBJ2-5,-
CASSQGQQGYTF,TGTGCCAGCAGCCAGGGACAACAGGGCTACACCTTC,-,TRBV3-1,12,TRBJ1-2,-
CASSAPDSLYEQYF,TGTGCCAGCAGTGCCCCGGACAGCCTCTACGAGCAGTACTTC,-,TRBV28,14,TRBJ2-7,-
CSARDLQGGATDTQYF,TGCAGTGCTAGAGACCTTCAGGGGGGGGCCACAGATACGCAGTATTTT,-,TRBV20-1,16,TRBJ2-3,-
CASSQEARGGRFF,TGCGCCAGCAGCCAAGAAGCCAGAGGGGGGCGGTTCTTC,-,TRBV4-1,13,TRBJ2-1,-
CASSLLAGVTTDTQYF,TGTGCCAGCAGCCTGTTAGCGGGAGTTACCACAGATACGCAGTATTTT,TRBD2,TRBV7-9,16,TRBJ2-3,-
CASSPTRGHVSYEQYF,TGCGCCAGCAGCCCAACCCGGGGGCACGTCTCCTACGAGCAGTACTTC,-,TRBV4-1,16,TRBJ2-7,-
CASKLAQDYNEQFF,TGTGCCAGCAAATTAGCACAGGATTACAATGAGCAGTTCTTC,-,TRBV6-5,14,TRBJ2-1,-
CASSQVAAGNQPQHF,TGCGCCAGCAGCCAAGTTGCGGCAGGAAATCAGCCCCAGCATTTT,-,TRBV4-3,15,TRBJ1-5,-
CSSYSGNMNEQFF,TGCAGCAGTTATAGCGGGAATATGAATGAGCAGTTCTTC,TRBD2,TRBV29-1,13,TRBJ2-1,-
CASSLAAREGLGSIQYF,TGTGCCAGCAGCTTGGCGGCGCGGGAGGGCCTTGGGAGCATTCAGTACTTC,TRBD2,TRBV5-6,17,TRBJ2-4,-
CASSPGTRDINQPQHF,TGTGCCAGCTCACCAGGCACCCGGGACATCAATCAGCCCCAGCATTTT,-,TRBV18,16,TRBJ1-5,-
CAWSQGPKGGYEQYF,TGTGCCTGGAGTCAAGGACCCAAAGGGGGCTACGAGCAGTACTTC,-,TRBV30,15,TRBJ2-7,-
CASSVAAGRETQYF,TGTGCCAGCAGCGTAGCGGCAGGTCGGGAGACCCAGTACTTC,-,TRBV9,14,TRBJ2-5,-
CASSLEAEPYEQYF,TGTGCCAGCAGCTTGGAAGCGGAGCCCTACGAGCAGTACTTC,-,TRBV5-6,14,TRBJ2-7,-
CASSSGLAGGTGELFF,TGTGCCAGCAGCTCCGGACTAGCGGGAGGAACCGGGGAGCTGTTTTTT,TRBD2,TRBV13,16,TRBJ2-2,-
CSAPGAGNTIYF,TGCAGTGCCCCTGGGGCTGGAAACACCATATATTTT,-,TRBV20-1,12,TRBJ1-3,-
CASSAHYEQYF,TGTGCCAGCAGCGCCCACTACGAGCAGTACTTC,-,TRBV3-1,11,TRBJ2-7,-
CASSPAELGFGYEQYF,TGTGCCAGCTCACCAGCGGAACTTGGTTTTGGCTACGAGCAGTACTTC,-,TRBV18,16,TRBJ2-7,-
CASSPETRAAQYF,TGTGCCAGCAGCCCGGAAACTAGGGCCGCGCAGTATTTT,-,TRBV7-2,13,TRBJ2-3,once
CASSLGDRGAYF,TGTGCCAGCAGTCTCGGCGATCGGGGGGCATATTTT,-,TRBV6-6,12,TRBJ2-3,-
CSARRGTGSETQYF,TGCAGTGCCCGACGGGGGACGGGGTCTGAGACCCAGTACTTC,-,TRBV20-1,14,TRBJ2-5,-
CATSRDRGQGRDTQYF,TGTGCCACCAGCAGAGATAGGGGACAGGGTAGAGATACGCAGTATTTT,TRBD1,TRBV15,16,TRBJ2-3,-
CSARRPGGGYGYTF,TGCAGTGCTAGACGTCCGGGGGGGGGATATGGCTACACCTTC,-,TRBV20-1,14,TRBJ1-2,once
CASSPTIQETQYF,TGTGCCAGCTCACCAACCATCCAAGAGACCCAGTACTTC,-,TRBV18,13,TRBJ2-5,-
CSVFSETDTQYF,TGCAGCGTTTTCAGCGAGACAGATACGCAGTATTTT,-,TRBV29-1,12,TRBJ2-3,-
CASSLGGTGSSTTGGYTF,TGCGCCAGCAGCTTGGGCGGGACAGGATCTTCTACTACGGGTGGCTACACCTTC,TRBD1,TRBV5-1,18,TRBJ1-2,-
CASSPAPAGVTYEQYF,TGTGCCAGCAGCCCAGCACCAGCGGGGGTGACCTACGAGCAGTACTTC,TRBD2,TRBV7-2,16,TRBJ2-7,once
CASAGQGSYEQYF,TGTGCCAGCGCGGGGCAGGGTTCATACGAGCAGTACTTC,-,TRBV14,13,TRBJ2-7,-
CSFRAPKETQYF,TGCAGCTTCAGGGCGCCAAAAGAGACCCAGTACTTC,-,TRBV29-1,12,TRBJ2-5,-
CATSSRGHNQPQHF,TGTGCCACCAGCAGCCGGGGCCACAATCAGCCCCAGCATTTT,-,TRBV15,14,TRBJ1-5,-
CACQPGADTQYF,TGTGCCTGTCAACCCGGAGCAGATACGCAGTATTTT,-,TRBV30,12,TRBJ2-3,-
CATSRDHLIQYF,TGTGCCACCAGCAGAGATCACCTCATTCAGTACTTC,-,TRBV15,12,TRBJ2-4,-